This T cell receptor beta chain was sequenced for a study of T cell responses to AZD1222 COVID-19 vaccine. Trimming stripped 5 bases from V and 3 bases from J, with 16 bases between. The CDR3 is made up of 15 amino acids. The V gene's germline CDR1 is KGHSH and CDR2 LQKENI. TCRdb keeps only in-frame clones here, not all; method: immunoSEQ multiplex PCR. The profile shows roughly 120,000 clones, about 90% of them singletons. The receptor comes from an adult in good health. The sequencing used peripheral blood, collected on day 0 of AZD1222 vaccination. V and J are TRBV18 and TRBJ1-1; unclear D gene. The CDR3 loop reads CASSISSKTDTEAFF. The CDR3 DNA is TGTGCCAGCTCAATTTCGTCGAAAACGGACACTGAAGCTTTCTTT.